Listed below are T cell receptor beta chains from one sample, sequenced in a study of cytomegalovirus exposure and HLA in healthy donors. Assay used: immunoSEQ multiplex PCR; TCRdb lists only in-frame clones, some missing. The table shows approximately 150,000 clones, with around 78% occurring only once. Sequencing used PBMCs. The receptors were gathered from a woman aged 45-65 years in good health and CMV-seropositive. Each CDR3 is given with its conserved first and last residue. A D gene is named only where the DNA matches it firmly. The size field is filled for only some rows; it gives once, few, many or a size class.

-,TRBV9,TRBJ1-1,-,15,TGTGCCAGCAGCGTAGAGAGGGAGGGGAACACTGAAGCTTTCTTT,CASSVEREGNTEAFF
-,TRBV14,TRBJ2-2,TRBD2,15,TGTGCCAGCAGCCAAGGACTAGCGGGCACCGGGGAGCTGTTTTTT,CASSQGLAGTGELFF
-,TRBV6-5,TRBJ1-4,-,15,TGTGCCAGCAGGAACAGGCTAGCAACTAATGAAAAACTGTTTTTT,CASRNRLATNEKLFF
-,TRBV10-3,TRBJ2-2,-,15,TGTGCCATCAGTCCAAGGGACTCCTACACCGGGGAGCTGTTTTTT,CAISPRDSYTGELFF
few,TRBV5-1,TRBJ2-6,-,17,TGCGCCAGCAGCTTGGGGGCTACCGTCTCTGGGGCCAACGTCCTGACTTTC,CASSLGATVSGANVLTF
-,TRBV5-1,TRBJ2-5,-,12,TGCGCCAGCAGCATCGGGACTGGAGAGCAGTACTTC,CASSIGTGEQYF
once,TRBV2,TRBJ1-1,-,11,TGTGCCAGCAGTTTCGGGGCTGAAGCTTTCTTT,CASSFGAEAFF
-,TRBV18,TRBJ1-3,TRBD1,18,TGTGCCAGCTCACCGTTGACAGGGGGTCTTTCTTCTGGAAACACCATATATTTT,CASSPLTGGLSSGNTIYF
-,TRBV13,TRBJ2-1,TRBD1,15,TGTGCCAGCAGCTCTAGGGGGCTCTCCTACAATGAGCAGTTCTTC,CASSSRGLSYNEQFF
-,TRBV15,TRBJ1-2,-,15,TGTGCCACCAGCAGAGACCAGGAGGTTGGGTATGGCTACACCTTC,CATSRDQEVGYGYTF
-,TRBV7-2,TRBJ1-5,-,12,TGTGCCAGCAGCTTACTGGGGGGGCCCCAGCATTTT,CASSLLGGPQHF
-,TRBV6-4,TRBJ2-1,TRBD2,15,TGTGCCAGCAGACCCGGACTAGCGGGGAGCGATGAGCAGTTCTTC,CASRPGLAGSDEQFF
-,TRBV7-3,TRBJ2-3,TRBD2,18,TGTGCCAGCAGCTTAAAAGCGGGGGGATTCTCTAGCACAGATACGCAGTATTTT,CASSLKAGGFSSTDTQYF
-,TRBV6-6,TRBJ2-7,-,15,TGTGCCAGCACCCAAGATGCGGATATGAGGTACGAGCAGTACTTC,CASTQDADMRYEQYF
-,TRBV13,TRBJ1-2,-,12,TGTGCCAGCAGTTCAAGGAGGAGGGGAACCGCCTTC,CASSSRRRGTAF
-,TRBV4-1,TRBJ1-3,-,18,TGCGCCAGCAGCCGGCGGACAGCTCGTGAGAGGTCTGGAAACACCATATATTTT,CASSRRTARERSGNTIYF
-,TRBV2,TRBJ2-1,-,14,TGTGCCAGCAGTGAAAGACTCTTCTACAATGAGCAGTTCTTC,CASSERLFYNEQFF
few,TRBV10-3,TRBJ1-2,-,15,TGTGCCATCAGTCCGCGGGGAGAAGTTAACTATGGCTACACCTTC,CAISPRGEVNYGYTF
-,TRBV19,TRBJ1-2,-,13,TGTGCCAGTAGCGCAGGGGTACTCCATGGCTACACCTTC,CASSAGVLHGYTF
few,TRBV7-2,TRBJ2-1,-,15,TGTGCCAGCAGCCATTACAGGGAGCCCTACAATGAGCAGTTCTTC,CASSHYREPYNEQFF
-,TRBV10-2,TRBJ2-5,-,13,TGCGCCAGCACTGGACAGACGGCGGGGACCCAGTACTTC,CASTGQTAGTQYF
-,TRBV9,TRBJ2-2,-,17,TGTGCCAGCAGCGTAAATAGAGGGGGAGGGGGCACCGGGGAGCTGTTTTTT,CASSVNRGGGGTGELFF
-,TRBV5-6,TRBJ1-2,TRBD1,14,TGTGCCAGCACCCGAGGGACAGGCAACTATGGCTACACCTTC,CASTRGTGNYGYTF
-,TRBV27,TRBJ2-6,-,16,TGTGCCAGCAGTTTAGAACTGGTTTCTGGGGCCAACGTCCTGACTTTC,CASSLELVSGANVLTF
-,TRBV5-1,TRBJ1-1,-,14,TGCGCCAGCAGTCCCGGGACACTGAACACTGAAGCTTTCTTT,CASSPGTLNTEAFF
once,TRBV6-1,TRBJ2-3,TRBD2,15,TGTGCCATTTCGTTAGCGGGGGGCCGCACAGATACGCAGTATTTT,CAISLAGGRTDTQYF
-,TRBV19,TRBJ2-1,TRBD2,15,TGTGCCAGTAGTTTGCCCGGGACTAATTACAATGAGCAGTTCTTC,CASSLPGTNYNEQFF
-,TRBV5-1,TRBJ1-2,TRBD1,13,TGCGCCAGCAGCCCGGAGACAGGGCCCGGCTACACCTTC,CASSPETGPGYTF
-,TRBV4-1,TRBJ2-3,TRBD2,19,TGCGCCAGCAGCCAAGACCGCGGGTCCGCGGGGGGGGACACAGATACGCAGTATTTT,CASSQDRGSAGGDTDTQYF
-,TRBV5-1,TRBJ1-2,TRBD1,14,TGCGCCAGCAGCGGAAAGGGGGCTTACTATGGCTACACCTTC,CASSGKGAYYGYTF
-,TRBV15,TRBJ2-3,TRBD1,13,TGTGCCACCAGCATCACAGGGGCAGATACGCAGTATTTT,CATSITGADTQYF
few,TRBV7-3,TRBJ2-2,TRBD1,15,TGTGCCAGCAGCTTAACAGGGGGCGCGGACGGGGAGCTGTTTTTT,CASSLTGGADGELFF
-,TRBV6-1,TRBJ2-3,TRBD1,16,TGTGCCAGCAGCGAATCCCGACGGACAGGGAGGGATACGCAGTATTTT,CASSESRRTGRDTQYF
-,TRBV10-3,TRBJ1-2,-,13,TGTGCCATCAGTGAGTCGCGGGACTATGGCTACACCTTC,CAISESRDYGYTF
-,TRBV2,TRBJ2-2,TRBD1,14,TGTGCCAGCAGCTACAGGGGGCGAACCGGGGAGCTGTTTTTT,CASSYRGRTGELFF
-,TRBV12-5,TRBJ1-2,-,13,TGTGCTAGTGGCCCCGGACAGTACAATGGCTACACCTTC,CASGPGQYNGYTF
-,TRBV2,TRBJ2-1,-,13,TGTGCCAGCAGTGGGGGGCCCCACAATGAGCAGTTCTTC,CASSGGPHNEQFF
-,TRBV9,TRBJ2-3,TRBD2,16,TGTGCCAGCAGCGTAGAAAGCGGGGTAACCACAGATACGCAGTATTTT,CASSVESGVTTDTQYF
-,TRBV7-8,TRBJ1-5,TRBD1,15,TGTGCCAGCAGCAAGGGACAGGGCGTCAATCAGCCCCAGCATTTT,CASSKGQGVNQPQHF
-,TRBV5-1,TRBJ2-1,TRBD1,18,TGCGCCAGCAGCTTGTGGGGGGACAGGATAGTCTCGGACAATGAGCAGTTCTTC,CASSLWGDRIVSDNEQFF
-,TRBV7-9,TRBJ2-3,-,16,TGTGCCAGCAGCGGTAGGAGGATAGGCTACACAGATACGCAGTATTTT,CASSGRRIGYTDTQYF